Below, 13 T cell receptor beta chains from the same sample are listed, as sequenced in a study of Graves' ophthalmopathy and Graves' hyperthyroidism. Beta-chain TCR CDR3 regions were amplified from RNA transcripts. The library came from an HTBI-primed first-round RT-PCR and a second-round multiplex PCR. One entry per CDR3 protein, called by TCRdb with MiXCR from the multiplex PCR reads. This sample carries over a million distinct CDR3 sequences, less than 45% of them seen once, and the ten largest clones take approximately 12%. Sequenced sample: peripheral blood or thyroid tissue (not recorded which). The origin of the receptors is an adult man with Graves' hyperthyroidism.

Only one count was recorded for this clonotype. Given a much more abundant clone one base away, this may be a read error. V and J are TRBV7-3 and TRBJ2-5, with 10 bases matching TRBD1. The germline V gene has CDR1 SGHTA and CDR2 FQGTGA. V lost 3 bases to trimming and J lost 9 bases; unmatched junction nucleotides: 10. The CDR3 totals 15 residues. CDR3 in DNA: TGTGCCAGCAGCTTGGAGACAGGGGGCTGGGAGGCCCAGTACTTC. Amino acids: CASSLETGGWEAQYF.

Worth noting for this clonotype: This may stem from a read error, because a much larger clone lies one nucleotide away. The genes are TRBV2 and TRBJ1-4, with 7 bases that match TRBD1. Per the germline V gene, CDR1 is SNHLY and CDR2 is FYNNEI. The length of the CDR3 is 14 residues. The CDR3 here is CVSSDQGGGEKLFF. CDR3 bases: TGTGTCAGCAGTGATCAGGGGGGAGGCGAAAAACTGTTTTTT.

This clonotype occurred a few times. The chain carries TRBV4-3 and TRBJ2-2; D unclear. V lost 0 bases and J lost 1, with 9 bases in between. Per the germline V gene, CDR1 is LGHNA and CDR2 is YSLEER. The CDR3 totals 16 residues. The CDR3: CASSQEGLRNTGELFF. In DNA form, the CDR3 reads TGCGCCAGCAGCCAAGAAGGCCTGCGGAACACCGGGGAGCTGTTTTTT.

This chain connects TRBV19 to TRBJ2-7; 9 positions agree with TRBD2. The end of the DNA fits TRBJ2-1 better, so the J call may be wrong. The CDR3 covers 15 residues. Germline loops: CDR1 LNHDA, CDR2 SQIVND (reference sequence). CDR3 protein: CASSTRSGSHNEQFF. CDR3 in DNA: TGTGCCAGTAGTACCCGTAGCGGGAGCCACAATGAGCAGTTCTTC.

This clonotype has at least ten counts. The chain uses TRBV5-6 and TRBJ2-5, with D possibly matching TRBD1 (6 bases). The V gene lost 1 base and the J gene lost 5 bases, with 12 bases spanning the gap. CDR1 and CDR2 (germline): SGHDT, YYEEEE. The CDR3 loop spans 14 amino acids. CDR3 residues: CASSLLGAGETQYF. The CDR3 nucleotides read TGTGCCAGCAGCTTGTTGGGGGCTGGGGAGACCCAGTACTTC.

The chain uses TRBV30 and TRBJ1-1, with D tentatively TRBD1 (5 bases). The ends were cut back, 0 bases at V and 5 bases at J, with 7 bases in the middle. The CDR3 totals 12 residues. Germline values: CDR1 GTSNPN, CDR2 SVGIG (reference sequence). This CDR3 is CAWSVGGTEAFF. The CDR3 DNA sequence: TGTGCCTGGAGTGTCGGGGGTACTGAAGCTTTCTTT.

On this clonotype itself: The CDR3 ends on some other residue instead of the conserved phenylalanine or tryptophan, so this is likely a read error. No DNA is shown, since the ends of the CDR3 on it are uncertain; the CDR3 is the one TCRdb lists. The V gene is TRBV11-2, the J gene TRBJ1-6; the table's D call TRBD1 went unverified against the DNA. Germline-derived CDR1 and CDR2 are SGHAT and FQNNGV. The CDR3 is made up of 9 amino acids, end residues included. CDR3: CASRYTGQV.

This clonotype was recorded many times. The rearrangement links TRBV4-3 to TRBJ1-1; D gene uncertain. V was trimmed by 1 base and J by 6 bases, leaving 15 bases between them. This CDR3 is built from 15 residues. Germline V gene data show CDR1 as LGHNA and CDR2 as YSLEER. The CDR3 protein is CASSQVSLPSAEAFF. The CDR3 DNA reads TGCGCCAGCAGCCAAGTATCCCTTCCCTCGGCTGAAGCTTTCTTT.

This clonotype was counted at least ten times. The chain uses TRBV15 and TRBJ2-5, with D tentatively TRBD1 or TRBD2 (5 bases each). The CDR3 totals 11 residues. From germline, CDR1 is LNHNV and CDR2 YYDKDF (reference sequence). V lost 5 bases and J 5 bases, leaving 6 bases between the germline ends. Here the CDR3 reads CATSEGETQYF. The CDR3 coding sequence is TGTGCCACCAGCGAGGGGGAGACCCAGTACTTC.

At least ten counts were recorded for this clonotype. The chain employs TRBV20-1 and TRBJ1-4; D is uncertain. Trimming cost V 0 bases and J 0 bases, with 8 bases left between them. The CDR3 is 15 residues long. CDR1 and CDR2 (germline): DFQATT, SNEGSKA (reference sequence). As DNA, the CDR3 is TGCAGTGCTAGAGATCTCCAGTCAACTAATGAAAAACTGTTTTTT. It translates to CSARDLQSTNEKLFF.

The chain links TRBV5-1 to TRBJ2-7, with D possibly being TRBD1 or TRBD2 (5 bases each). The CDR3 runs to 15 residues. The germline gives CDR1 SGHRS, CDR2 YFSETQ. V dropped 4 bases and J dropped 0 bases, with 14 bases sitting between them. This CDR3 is CASSVGDHHSYEQYF. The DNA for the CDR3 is TGCGCCAGCAGCGTGGGGGACCACCACTCCTACGAGCAGTACTTC.

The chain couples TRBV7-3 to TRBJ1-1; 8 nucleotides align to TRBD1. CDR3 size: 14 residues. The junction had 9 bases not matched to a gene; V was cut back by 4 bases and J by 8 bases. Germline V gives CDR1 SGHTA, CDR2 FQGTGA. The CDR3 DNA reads TGTGCCAGCAGCTCATGGACAGGGTTTTCGGAAGCTTTCTTT. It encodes CASSSWTGFSEAFF.

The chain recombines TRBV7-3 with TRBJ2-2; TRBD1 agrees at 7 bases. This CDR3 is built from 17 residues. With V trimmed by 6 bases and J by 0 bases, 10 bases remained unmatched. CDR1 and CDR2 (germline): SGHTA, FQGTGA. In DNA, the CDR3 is TGTGCCAGCAGTCGAACAGGGGCGGCCGCGAACACCGGGGAGCTGTTTTTT. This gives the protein CASSRTGAAANTGELFF.